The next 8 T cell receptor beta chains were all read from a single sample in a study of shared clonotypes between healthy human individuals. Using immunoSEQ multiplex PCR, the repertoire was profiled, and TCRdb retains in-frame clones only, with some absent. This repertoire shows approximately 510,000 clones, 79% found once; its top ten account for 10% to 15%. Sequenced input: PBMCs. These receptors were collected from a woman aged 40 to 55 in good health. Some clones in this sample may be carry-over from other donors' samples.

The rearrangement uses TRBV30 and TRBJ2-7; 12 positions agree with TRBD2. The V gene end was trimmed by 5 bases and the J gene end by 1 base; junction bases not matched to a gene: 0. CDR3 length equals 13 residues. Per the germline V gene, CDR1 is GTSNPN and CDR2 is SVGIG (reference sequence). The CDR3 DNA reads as TGTGCCTGGGGACTAGCGGGATCCTACGAGCAGTACTTC. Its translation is CAWGLAGSYEQYF.

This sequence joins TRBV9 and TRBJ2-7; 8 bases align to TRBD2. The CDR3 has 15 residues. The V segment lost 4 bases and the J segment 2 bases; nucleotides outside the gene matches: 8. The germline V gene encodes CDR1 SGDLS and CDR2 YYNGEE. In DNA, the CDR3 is TGTGCCAGCAGCCCCTCGGGAGGGCAAGCCTACGAGCAGTACTTC. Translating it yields CASSPSGGQAYEQYF.

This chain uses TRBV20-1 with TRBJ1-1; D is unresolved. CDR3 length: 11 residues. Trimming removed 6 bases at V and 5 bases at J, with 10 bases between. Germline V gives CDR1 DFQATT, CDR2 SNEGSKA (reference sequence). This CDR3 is CSAMPETEAFF. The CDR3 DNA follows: TGCAGTGCAATGCCAGAGACTGAAGCTTTCTTT.

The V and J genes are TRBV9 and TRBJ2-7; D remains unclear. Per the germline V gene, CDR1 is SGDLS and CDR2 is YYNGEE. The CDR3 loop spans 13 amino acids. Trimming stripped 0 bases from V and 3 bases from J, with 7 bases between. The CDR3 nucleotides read TGTGCCAGCAGCGTAGACCCCCGCTACGAGCAGTACTTC. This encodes CASSVDPRYEQYF.

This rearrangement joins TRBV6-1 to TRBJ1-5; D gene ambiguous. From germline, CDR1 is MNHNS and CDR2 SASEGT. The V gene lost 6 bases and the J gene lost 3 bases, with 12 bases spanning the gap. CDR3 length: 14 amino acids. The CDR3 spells CASRASLFNQPQHF. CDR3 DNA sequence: TGTGCCAGCAGGGCCAGTCTTTTCAATCAGCCCCAGCATTTT.

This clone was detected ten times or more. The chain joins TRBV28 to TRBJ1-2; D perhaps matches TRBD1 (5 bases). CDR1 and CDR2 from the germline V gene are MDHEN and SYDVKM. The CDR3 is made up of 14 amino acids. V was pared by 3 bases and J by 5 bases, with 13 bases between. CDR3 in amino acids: CASSLGDASYGYTF. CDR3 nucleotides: TGTGCCAGCAGTTTGGGGGACGCCTCGTATGGCTACACCTTC.

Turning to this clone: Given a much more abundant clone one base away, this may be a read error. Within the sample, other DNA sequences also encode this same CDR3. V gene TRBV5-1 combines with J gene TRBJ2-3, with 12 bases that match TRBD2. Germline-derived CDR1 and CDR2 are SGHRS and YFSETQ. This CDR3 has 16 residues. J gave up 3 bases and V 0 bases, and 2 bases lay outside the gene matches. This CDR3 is CASSLGLAGGTDTQYF. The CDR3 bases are TGCGCCAGCAGCTTGGGGCTAGCGGGAGGGACAGATACGCAGTATTTT. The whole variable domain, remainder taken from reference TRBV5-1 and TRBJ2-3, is KAGVTQTPRYLIKTRGQQVTLSCSPISGHRSVSWYQQTPGQGLQFLFEYFSETQRNKGNFPGRFSGRQFSNSRSEMNVSTLELGDSALYLCASSLGLAGGTDTQYFGPGTRLTVL.

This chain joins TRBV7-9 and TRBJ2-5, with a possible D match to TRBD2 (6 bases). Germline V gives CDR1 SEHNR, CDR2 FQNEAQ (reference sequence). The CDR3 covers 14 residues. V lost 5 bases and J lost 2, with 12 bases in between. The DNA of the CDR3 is TGTGCCAGCAGCCGAGGAGGGTGGCAAGAGACCCAGTACTTC. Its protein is CASSRGGWQETQYF. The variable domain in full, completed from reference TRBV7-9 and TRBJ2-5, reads DTGVSQNPRHKITKRGQNVTFRCDPISEHNRLYWYRQTLGQGPEFLTYFQNEAQLEKSRLLSDRFSAERPKGSFSTLEIQRTEQGDSAMYLCASSRGGWQETQYFGPGTRLLVL.